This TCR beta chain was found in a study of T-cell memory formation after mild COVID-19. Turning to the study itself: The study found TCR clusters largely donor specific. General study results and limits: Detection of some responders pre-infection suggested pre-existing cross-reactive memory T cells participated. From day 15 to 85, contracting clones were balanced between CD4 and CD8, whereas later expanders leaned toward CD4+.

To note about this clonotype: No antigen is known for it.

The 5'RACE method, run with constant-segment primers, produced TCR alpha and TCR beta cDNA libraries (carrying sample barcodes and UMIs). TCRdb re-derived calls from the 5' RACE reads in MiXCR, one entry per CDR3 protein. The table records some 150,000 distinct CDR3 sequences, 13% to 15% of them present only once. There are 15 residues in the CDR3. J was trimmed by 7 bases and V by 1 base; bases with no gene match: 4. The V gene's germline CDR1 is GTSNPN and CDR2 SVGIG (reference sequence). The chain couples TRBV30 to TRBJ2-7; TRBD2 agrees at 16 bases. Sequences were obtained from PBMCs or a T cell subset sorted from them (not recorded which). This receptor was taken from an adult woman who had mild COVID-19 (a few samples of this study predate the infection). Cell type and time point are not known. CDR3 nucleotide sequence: TGTGCCTGGAGTGACGGGACTAGCGGGAGGGGAGAGCAGTACTTC. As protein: CAWSDGTSGRGEQYF.